The text below deals with one T cell receptor (beta chain). Its antigen is not identified. The data stem from a study of glioma-infiltrating T cells after dendritic cell vaccination. Turning to the study itself: Three intradermal dendritic cell vaccine injections were given every two weeks.

Study-wide points: Higher TCR clonality did not directly relate to longer survival.

As to time point: after dendritic cell vaccination, including at tumor progression/relapse. All glioblastoma patients lacked an isocitrate dehydrogenase mutation. The data were produced by immunoSEQ multiplex PCR, yet TCRdb's version contains in-frame clones alone and is incomplete. The table records about 87,000 clones, under 85% of them present only once. CDR1 is LNHDA, CDR2 SQIVND, per germline (reference sequence). The trim removed 3 bases at V and 9 bases at J, leaving 7 bases unmatched. The CDR3 sequence is 15 residues long. This material consisted of blood, taken after dendritic cell vaccination. The receptor was isolated from a human donor with glioblastoma. The V and J genes are TRBV19 and TRBJ2-1, with 11 bases aligning to TRBD1. The CDR3 reads CASSIDGQGASEQFF. The CDR3 DNA follows: TGTGCCAGTAGTATTGACGGACAGGGGGCCTCTGAGCAGTTCTTC.